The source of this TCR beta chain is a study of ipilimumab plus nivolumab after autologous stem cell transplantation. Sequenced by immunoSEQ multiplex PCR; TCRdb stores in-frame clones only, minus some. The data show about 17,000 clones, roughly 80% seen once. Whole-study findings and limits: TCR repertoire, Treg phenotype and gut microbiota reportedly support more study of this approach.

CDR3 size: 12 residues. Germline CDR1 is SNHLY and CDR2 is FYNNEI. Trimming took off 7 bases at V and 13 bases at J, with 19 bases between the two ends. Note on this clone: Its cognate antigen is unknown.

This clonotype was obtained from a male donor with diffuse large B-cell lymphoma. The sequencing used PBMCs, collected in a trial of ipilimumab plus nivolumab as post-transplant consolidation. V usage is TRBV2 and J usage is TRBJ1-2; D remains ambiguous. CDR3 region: CASKGYEAGSTF. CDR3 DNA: TGTGCCAGCAAAGGATATGAGGCCGGGTCCACCTTC. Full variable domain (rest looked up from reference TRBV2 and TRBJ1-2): EPEVTQTPSHQVTQMGQEVILRCVPISNHLYFYWYRQILGQKVEFLVSFYNNEISEKSEIFDDQFSVERPDGSNFTLKIRSTKLEDSAMYFCASKGYEAGSTFGSGTRLTVV.